Listed here are 12 T cell receptor beta chains from one sample, sequenced in a study of OX40 agonist ivuxolimab in advanced cancers. Profiling relied on immunoSEQ multiplex PCR, and the TCRdb table lists in-frame clones only, not all of them. The table has about 20,000 clones, approximately 83% seen once; the top ten hold approximately 60%. Source: CD4+ or CD8+ T cells sorted from blood, taken in a trial of the OX40 agonist ivuxolimab. Every receptor here comes from an adult with an advanced solid tumor such as melanoma, head and neck, liver or kidney cancer.

The chain joins TRBV5-5 to TRBJ2-7; 7 bases fit TRBD1. CDR3 length: 14 amino acids. From germline, CDR1 is SGHKS and CDR2 YYEKEE (reference sequence). Trimming at V came to 2 bases and at J to 4 bases, leaving 6 bases not matched to a gene. This CDR3 is CASSFTGTEYEQYF. CDR3 coding DNA: TGTGCCAGCAGCTTTACCGGGACAGAATACGAGCAGTACTTC.

The chain employs TRBV7-8 and TRBJ2-7, with D tentatively TRBD2 (6 bases). The germline V gene has CDR1 SGHVS and CDR2 FQNEAQ. This CDR3 comprises 16 residues. V was trimmed by 5 bases and J by 5 bases, leaving 22 bases between them. CDR3 amino acids: CASSPEEGTLSHEQYF. In DNA, the CDR3 is TGTGCCAGCAGCCCTGAGGAGGGGACTCTAAGCCACGAGCAGTACTTC.

This chain connects TRBV6-6 to TRBJ2-2, with D perhaps matching TRBD1 (6 bases). Per germline, CDR1 MNHNY and CDR2 SVGAGI (reference sequence). V lost 6 bases and J 5 bases, leaving 13 bases between the germline ends. This CDR3 has 14 amino acids. CDR3 loop: CASRPGQRTGELFF. Written as DNA, the CDR3 is TGTGCCAGCAGACCCGGACAGAGAACCGGGGAGCTGTTTTTT.

The V and J genes are TRBV14 and TRBJ2-7, with D maybe TRBD2 (5 bases). Trimming left V 2 bases short and J 0 bases short, with 11 bases between. From germline, CDR1 is SGHDN and CDR2 FVKESK. There are 15 residues in the CDR3. The CDR3, as DNA: TGTGCCAGCAGCCAATCACTAGATAACTCCTACGAGCAGTACTTC. It encodes CASSQSLDNSYEQYF.

V usage is TRBV27 and J usage is TRBJ2-3, with no clear D. CDR3 size: 13 residues. V was trimmed by 6 bases and J by 3 bases, leaving 10 bases between them. Germline V gene sequence: CDR1 MNHEY, CDR2 SMNVEV (reference sequence). CDR3 region: CASRPFITDTQYF. Here the CDR3 DNA reads TGTGCCAGCAGACCGTTTATAACAGATACGCAGTATTTT.

There are a few counts of this clone. The CDR3 nucleotides read TGTGCCAGTAGTATCGGGACAGGGGGATCACCCCTCCACTTT. Amino acid sequence: CASSIGTGGSPLHF. The J gene is TRBJ1-6, the V gene TRBV19; 11 nucleotides agree with TRBD1. With 3 bases clipped from V and 10 bases from J, the junction kept 2 bases outside the gene matches. The CDR3 sequence is 14 residues long. The germline CDR1 and CDR2 sequences are LNHDA and SQIVND (reference sequence).

V usage is TRBV5-1 and J usage is TRBJ2-7; D gene ambiguous. Germline V gene lookup returns CDR1 SGHRS and CDR2 YFSETQ. The length of the CDR3 is 12 residues. V shed 0 bases and J shed 6 bases, with 7 bases lying between them. CDR3 in DNA: TGCGCCAGCAGCTTGGATAGCTTCGAGCAGTACTTC. Translating gives CASSLDSFEQYF.

In its sample, this clone was seen a few times. The rearrangement links TRBV6-5 to TRBJ1-2; TRBD1 is a possible D gene (5 bases). Trimming stripped 4 bases from V and 8 bases from J, with 17 bases between. The CDR3 length is 14 residues. Germline CDR1 reads MNHEY; CDR2 reads SVGAGI. The CDR3 loop is CASSSDPSGRGYTF. CDR3 nucleotides: TGTGCCAGCAGTTCCGACCCGTCGGGGCGCGGCTACACCTTC.

V is TRBV5-6 and J is TRBJ2-6; D is possibly TRBD1 (5 bases). The CDR3 totals 15 residues. Germline loops: CDR1 SGHDT, CDR2 YYEEEE. V lost 6 bases to trimming and J lost 2 bases, with 12 bases between them. This CDR3 is CASTGWGTGANVLTF. The CDR3 DNA sequence: TGTGCCAGCACAGGGTGGGGTACTGGGGCCAACGTCCTGACTTTC.

The chain's CDR3 is CASSTRTSGLTDTQYF. In DNA form, the CDR3 reads TGTGCCAGCAGCACCCGGACTAGCGGCCTCACAGATACGCAGTATTTT. The chain combines TRBV9 with TRBJ2-3; 10 bases line up with TRBD2. V was pared by 4 bases and J by 2 bases, with 7 bases of the junction left unmatched. The CDR3 covers 16 residues. Germline V gene data show CDR1 as SGDLS and CDR2 as YYNGEE. Based on the CDR3 plus reference TRBV9 and TRBJ2-3, the full variable domain is DSGVTQTPKHLITATGQRVTLRCSPRSGDLSVYWYQQSLDQGLQFLIQYYNGEERAKGNILERFSAQQFPDLHSELNLSSLELGDSALYFCASSTRTSGLTDTQYFGPGTRLTVL.

The CDR3 bases are TGTGCCAGCAGCCCCCAAATAAGCTCCTACGAGCAGTACTTC. As protein: CASSPQISSYEQYF. The rearrangement links TRBV7-8 to TRBJ2-7; D unclear. V was cut by 5 bases and J by 0 bases, with 11 bases left in between. This CDR3 comprises 14 residues. Germline CDR1 is SGHVS and CDR2 is FQNEAQ. Full variable domain (rest looked up from reference TRBV7-8 and TRBJ2-7): GAGVSQSPRYKVAKRGQDVALRCDPISGHVSLFWYQQALGQGPEFLTYFQNEAQLDKSGLPSDRFFAERPEGSVSTLKIQRTQQEDSAVYLCASSPQISSYEQYFGPGTRLTVT.

The chain couples TRBV27 to TRBJ2-7; a possible D gene is TRBD2 (5 bases). Germline loops: CDR1 MNHEY, CDR2 SMNVEV (reference sequence). V was clipped by 0 bases and J by 2 bases, with 11 bases between them. This CDR3 has 15 amino acids. The CDR3 reads CASSLSSGPTYEQYF. The DNA of the CDR3 is TGTGCCAGCAGTTTATCGAGCGGACCGACCTACGAGCAGTACTTC.